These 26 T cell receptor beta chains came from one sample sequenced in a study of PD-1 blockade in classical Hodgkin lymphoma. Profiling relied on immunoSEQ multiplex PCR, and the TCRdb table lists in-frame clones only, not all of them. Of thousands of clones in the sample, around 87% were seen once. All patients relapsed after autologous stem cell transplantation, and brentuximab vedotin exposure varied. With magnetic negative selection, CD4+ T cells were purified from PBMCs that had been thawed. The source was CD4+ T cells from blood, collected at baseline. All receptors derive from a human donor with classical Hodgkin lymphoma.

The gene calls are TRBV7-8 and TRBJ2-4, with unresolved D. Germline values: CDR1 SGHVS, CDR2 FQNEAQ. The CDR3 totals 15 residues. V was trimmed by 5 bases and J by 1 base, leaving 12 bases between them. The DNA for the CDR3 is TGTGCCAGCAGCCCTCATTTTGCGGCCAAAAACATTCAGTACTTC. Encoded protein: CASSPHFAAKNIQYF.

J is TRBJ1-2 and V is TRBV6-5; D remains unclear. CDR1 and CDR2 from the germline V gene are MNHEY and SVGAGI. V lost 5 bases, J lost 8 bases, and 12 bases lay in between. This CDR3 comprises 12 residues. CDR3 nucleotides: TGTGCCAGCAGTCCCAATTTTGGGGGCTACACCTTC. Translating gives CASSPNFGGYTF.

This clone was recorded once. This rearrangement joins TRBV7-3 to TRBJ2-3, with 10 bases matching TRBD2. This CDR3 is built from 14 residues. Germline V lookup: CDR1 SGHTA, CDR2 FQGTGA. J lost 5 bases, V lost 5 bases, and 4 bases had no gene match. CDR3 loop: CASSPSGSQDTQYF. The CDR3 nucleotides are TGTGCCAGCAGCCCTAGCGGGAGTCAAGATACGCAGTATTTT. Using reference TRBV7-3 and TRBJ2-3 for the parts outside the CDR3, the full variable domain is GAGVSQTPSNKVTEKGKYVELRCDPISGHTALYWYRQSLGQGPEFLIYFQGTGAADDSGLPNDRFFAVRPEGSVSTLKIQRTERGDSAVYLCASSPSGSQDTQYFGPGTRLTVL.

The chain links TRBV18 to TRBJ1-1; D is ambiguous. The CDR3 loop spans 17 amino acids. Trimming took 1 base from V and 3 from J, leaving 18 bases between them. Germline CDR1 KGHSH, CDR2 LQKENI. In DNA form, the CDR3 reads TGTGCCAGCTCACCACTCTCTCTGGGTGCTGGGTACACTGAAGCTTTCTTT. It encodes CASSPLSLGAGYTEAFF.

The CDR3 region is CASSLERTDTQYF. CDR3 bases: TGTGCCAGCAGCTTGGAGCGCACAGATACGCAGTATTTT. The V gene is TRBV5-5, the J gene TRBJ2-3, with D unresolved. The length of the CDR3 is 13 residues. V was pared by 0 bases and J by 1 base, with 3 bases between. The V gene's germline CDR1 is SGHKS and CDR2 YYEKEE (reference sequence).

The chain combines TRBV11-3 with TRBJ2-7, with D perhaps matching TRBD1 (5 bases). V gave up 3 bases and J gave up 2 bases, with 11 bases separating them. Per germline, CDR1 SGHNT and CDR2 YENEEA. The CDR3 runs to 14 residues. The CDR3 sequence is CASSLGPAAYEQYF. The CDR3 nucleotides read TGTGCCAGCAGCTTGGGGCCGGCGGCCTACGAGCAGTACTTC.

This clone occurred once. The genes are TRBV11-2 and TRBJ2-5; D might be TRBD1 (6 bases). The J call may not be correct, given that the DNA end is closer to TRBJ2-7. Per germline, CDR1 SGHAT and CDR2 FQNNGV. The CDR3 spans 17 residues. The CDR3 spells CASSFLKRQDESYEQYF. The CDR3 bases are TGTGCCAGCAGCTTTCTTAAGCGACAGGATGAATCCTACGAGCAGTACTTC.

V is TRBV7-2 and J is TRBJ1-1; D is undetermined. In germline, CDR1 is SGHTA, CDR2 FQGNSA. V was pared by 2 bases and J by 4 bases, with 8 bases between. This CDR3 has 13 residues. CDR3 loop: CASSLITSTEAFF. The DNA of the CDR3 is TGTGCCAGCAGCTTAATAACCAGCACTGAAGCTTTCTTT.

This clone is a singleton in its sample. CDR3 in amino acids: CASSETGPSNTGELFF. The DNA for the CDR3 is TGTGCCAGCAGTGAGACAGGGCCATCGAACACCGGGGAGCTGTTTTTT. The chain carries TRBV2 and TRBJ2-2; 7 bases align to TRBD1. Germline loops: CDR1 SNHLY, CDR2 FYNNEI. Trimming at V came to 3 bases and at J to 0 bases, leaving 4 bases not matched to a gene. This CDR3 is built from 16 residues.

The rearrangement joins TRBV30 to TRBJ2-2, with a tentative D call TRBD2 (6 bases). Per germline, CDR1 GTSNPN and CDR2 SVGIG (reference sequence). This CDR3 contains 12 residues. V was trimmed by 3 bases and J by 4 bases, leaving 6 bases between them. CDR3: CAWREGTGELFF. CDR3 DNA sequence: TGTGCCTGGAGGGAGGGCACCGGGGAGCTGTTTTTT.

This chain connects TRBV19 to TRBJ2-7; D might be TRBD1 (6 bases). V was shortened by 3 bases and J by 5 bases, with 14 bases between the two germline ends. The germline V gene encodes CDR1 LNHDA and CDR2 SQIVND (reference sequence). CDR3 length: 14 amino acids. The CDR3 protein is CASSIRQGFHEQYF. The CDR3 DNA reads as TGTGCCAGTAGTATTCGCCAGGGGTTCCACGAGCAGTACTTC.

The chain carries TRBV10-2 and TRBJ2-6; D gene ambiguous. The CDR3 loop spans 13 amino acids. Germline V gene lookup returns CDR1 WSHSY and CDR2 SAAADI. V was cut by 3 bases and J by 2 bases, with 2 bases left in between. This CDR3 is CASSDPGANVLTF. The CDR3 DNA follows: TGCGCCAGCAGTGATCCTGGGGCCAACGTCCTGACTTTC.

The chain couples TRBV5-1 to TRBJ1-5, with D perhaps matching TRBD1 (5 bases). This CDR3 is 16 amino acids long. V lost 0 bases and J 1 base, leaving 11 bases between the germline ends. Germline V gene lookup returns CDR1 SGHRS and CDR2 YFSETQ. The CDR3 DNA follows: TGCGCCAGCAGCTTGGAGCGGGGGAAGAGCAATCAGCCCCAGCATTTT. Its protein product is CASSLERGKSNQPQHF. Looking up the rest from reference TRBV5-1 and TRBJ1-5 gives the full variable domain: KAGVTQTPRYLIKTRGQQVTLSCSPISGHRSVSWYQQTPGQGLQFLFEYFSETQRNKGNFPGRFSGRQFSNSRSEMNVSTLELGDSALYLCASSLERGKSNQPQHFGDGTRLSIL.

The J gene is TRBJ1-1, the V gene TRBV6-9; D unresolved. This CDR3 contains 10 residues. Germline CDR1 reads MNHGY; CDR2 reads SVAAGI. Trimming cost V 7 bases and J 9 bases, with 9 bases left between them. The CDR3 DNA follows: TGTGCCAGCACCCGAAACCAAGCTTTCTTT. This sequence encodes CASTRNQAFF.

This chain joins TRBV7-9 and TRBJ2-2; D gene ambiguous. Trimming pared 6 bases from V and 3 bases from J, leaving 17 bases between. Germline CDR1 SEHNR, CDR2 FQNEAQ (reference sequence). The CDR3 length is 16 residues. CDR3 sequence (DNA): TGTGCCAGCAGTCCCCGCGTGTCGGACGACACCGGGGAGCTGTTTTTT. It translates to CASSPRVSDDTGELFF.

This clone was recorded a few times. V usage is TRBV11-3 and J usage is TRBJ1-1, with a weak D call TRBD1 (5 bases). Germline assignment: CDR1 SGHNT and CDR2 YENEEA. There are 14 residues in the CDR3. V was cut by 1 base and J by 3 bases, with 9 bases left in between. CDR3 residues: CASSLAGIDTEAFF. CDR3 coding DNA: TGTGCCAGCAGCTTAGCAGGGATAGACACTGAAGCTTTCTTT.

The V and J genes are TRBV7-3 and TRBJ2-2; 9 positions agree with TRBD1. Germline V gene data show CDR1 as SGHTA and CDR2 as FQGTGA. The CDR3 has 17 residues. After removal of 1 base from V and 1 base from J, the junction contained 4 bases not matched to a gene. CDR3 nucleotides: TGTGCCAGCAGCTTAATTTCGGGACAGGGGAACACCGGGGAGCTGTTTTTT. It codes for CASSLISGQGNTGELFF.

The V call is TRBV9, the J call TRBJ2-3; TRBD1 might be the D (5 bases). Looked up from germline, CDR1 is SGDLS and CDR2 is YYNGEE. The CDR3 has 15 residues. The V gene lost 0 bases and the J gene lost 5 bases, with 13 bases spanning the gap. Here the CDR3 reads CASSVEAGRGDTQYF. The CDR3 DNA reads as TGTGCCAGCAGCGTAGAGGCAGGGCGTGGAGATACGCAGTATTTT.

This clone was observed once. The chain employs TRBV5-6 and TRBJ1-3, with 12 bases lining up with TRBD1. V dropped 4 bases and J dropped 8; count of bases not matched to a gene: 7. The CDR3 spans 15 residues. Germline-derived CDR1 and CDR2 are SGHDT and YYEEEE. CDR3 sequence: CASSPLGQGAHTIYF. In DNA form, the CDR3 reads TGTGCCAGCAGCCCTCTGGGACAGGGGGCTCACACCATATATTTT.

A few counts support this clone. CDR3 loop: CASSSGQMTYEQYF. The CDR3 nucleotides read TGTGCCAGTAGTTCCGGACAGATGACCTACGAGCAGTACTTC. The genes are TRBV19 and TRBJ2-7; TRBD1 is a possible D gene (6 bases). V was cut by 5 bases and J by 2 bases, with 13 bases left in between. The CDR3 extends over 14 amino acids. Germline CDR1 and CDR2: LNHDA and SQIVND (reference sequence). The full variable domain, completed using reference TRBV19 and TRBJ2-7, is DGGITQSPKYLFRKEGQNVTLSCEQNLNHDAMYWYRQDPGQGLRLIYYSQIVNDFQKGDIAEGYSVSREKKESFPLTVTSAQKNPTAFYLCASSSGQMTYEQYFGPGTRLTVT.

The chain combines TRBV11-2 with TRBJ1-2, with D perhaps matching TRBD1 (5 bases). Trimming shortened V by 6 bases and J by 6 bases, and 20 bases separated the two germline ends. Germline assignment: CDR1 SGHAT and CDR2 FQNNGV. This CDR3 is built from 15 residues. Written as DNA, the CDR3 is TGTGCCAGCAGGGCGGGGGGTGGTGGGCTAGATGGCTACACCTTC. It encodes CASRAGGGGLDGYTF.

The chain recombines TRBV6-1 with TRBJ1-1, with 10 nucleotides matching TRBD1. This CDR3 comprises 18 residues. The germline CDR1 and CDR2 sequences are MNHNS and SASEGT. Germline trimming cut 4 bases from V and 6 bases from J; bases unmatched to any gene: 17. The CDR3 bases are TGTGCCAGCAGTGGATCGACGGGACAGGGGAAGGTTAGGCCTGAAGCTTTCTTT. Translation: CASSGSTGQGKVRPEAFF.

CDR3 nucleotides: TGTGCCAGCAGTCGAGGGGCGGGAGCGGAGCGGGGAGAGACCCAGTACTTC. It is translated as CASSRGAGAERGETQYF. The V gene is TRBV28, the J gene TRBJ2-5; 7 bases are shared with TRBD2. The germline V gene has CDR1 MDHEN and CDR2 SYDVKM. The V gene end was trimmed by 5 bases and the J gene end by 4 bases; junction bases not matched to a gene: 16. The CDR3 spans 17 residues. The complete variable domain, with remaining parts taken from reference TRBV28 and TRBJ2-5, reads DVKVTQSSRYLVKRTGEKVFLECVQDMDHENMFWYRQDPGLGLRLIYFSYDVKMKEKGDIPEGYSVSREKKERFSLILESASTNQTSMYLCASSRGAGAERGETQYFGPGTRLLVL.

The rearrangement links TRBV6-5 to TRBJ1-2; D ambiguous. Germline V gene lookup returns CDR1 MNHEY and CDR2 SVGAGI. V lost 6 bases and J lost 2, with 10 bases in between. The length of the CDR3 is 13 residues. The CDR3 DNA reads TGTGCCAGCAGGAACCCCCCGAACTATGGCTACACCTTC. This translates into CASRNPPNYGYTF.

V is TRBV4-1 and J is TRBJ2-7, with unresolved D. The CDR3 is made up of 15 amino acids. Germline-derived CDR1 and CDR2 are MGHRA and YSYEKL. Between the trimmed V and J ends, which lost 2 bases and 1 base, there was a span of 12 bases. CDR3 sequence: CASSQFPDGSYEQYF. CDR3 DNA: TGCGCCAGCAGCCAATTTCCGGACGGATCCTACGAGCAGTACTTC.

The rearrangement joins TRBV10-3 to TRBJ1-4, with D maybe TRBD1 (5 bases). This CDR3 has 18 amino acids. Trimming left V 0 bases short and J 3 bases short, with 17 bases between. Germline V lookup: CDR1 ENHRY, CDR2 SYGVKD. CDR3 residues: CAISESGRATAANEKLFF. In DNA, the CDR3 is TGTGCCATCAGTGAGTCCGGCAGGGCGACAGCTGCTAATGAAAAACTGTTTTTT.